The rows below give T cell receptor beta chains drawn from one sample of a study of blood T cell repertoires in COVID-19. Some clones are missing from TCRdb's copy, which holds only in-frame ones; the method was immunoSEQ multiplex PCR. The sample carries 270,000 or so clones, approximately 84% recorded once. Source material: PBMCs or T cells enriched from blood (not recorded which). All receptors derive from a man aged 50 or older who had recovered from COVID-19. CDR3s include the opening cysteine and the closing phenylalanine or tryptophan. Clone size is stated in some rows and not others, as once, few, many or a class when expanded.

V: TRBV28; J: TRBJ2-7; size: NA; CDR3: CASIRAGGIGEQYF
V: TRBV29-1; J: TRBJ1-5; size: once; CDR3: CSVTLGAGNQPQHF
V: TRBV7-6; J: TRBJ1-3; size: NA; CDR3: CASSLVGGRQLISGNTIYF
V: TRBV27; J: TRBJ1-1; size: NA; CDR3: CASSFSGGAEEAFF
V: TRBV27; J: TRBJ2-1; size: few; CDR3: CASSNPETSGGYNEQFF
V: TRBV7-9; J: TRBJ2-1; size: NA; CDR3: CASSRGSLEQQFF
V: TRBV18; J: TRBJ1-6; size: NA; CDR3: CASSRAGQFNSPLHF
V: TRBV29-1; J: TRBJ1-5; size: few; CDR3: CSVCQGSNQPQHF
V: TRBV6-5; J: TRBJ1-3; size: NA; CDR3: CATRTGSGNTIYF
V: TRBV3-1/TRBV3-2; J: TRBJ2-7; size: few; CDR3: CASSLTSGSFEQYF
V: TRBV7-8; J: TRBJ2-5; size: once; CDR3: CASSPSGGYQETQYF
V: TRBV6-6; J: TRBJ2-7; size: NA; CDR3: CASSYSEVAAYEQYF
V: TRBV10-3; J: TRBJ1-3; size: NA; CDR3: CAISEGTGNTIYF
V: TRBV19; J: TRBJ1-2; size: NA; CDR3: CASLDDRSYGYTF
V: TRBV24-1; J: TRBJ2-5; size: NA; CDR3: CATPGQNFQETQYF
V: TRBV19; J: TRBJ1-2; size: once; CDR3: CASSIAVGQRVYYGYTF
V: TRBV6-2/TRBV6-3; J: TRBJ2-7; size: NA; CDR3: CASSSVLRSSYEQYF
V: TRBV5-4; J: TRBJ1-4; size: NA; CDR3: CASSSTGGQGSEKLFF
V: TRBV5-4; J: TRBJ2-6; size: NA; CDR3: CASSSDFSGANVLTF
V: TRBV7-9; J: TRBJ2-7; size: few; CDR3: CASSETGDSYEQYF
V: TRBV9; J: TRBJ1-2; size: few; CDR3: CASSVNIRDRNYGYTF
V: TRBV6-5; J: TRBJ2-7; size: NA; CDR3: CASSFPGQGREQYF
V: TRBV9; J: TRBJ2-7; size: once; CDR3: CASSVGGGPYEQYF
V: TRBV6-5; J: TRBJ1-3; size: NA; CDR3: CASSYSGQGNTIYF
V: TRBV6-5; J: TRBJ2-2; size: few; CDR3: CASRYQAGGSGELFF
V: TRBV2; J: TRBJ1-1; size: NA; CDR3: CASSATAVGGEAFF
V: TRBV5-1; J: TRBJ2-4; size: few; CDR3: CASSFPGQGRNIQYF
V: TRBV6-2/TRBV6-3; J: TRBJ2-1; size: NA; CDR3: CASSGGYEQFF
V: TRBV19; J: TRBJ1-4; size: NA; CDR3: CASSIGTYNEKLFF
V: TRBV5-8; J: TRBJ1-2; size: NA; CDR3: CASSLRDGQGYGYTF
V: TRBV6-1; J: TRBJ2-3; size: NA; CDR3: CASSDLSPRSGGTDTQYF
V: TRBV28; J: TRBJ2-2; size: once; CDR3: CASSLEGQGNTGELFF
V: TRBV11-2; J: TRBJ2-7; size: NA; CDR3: CASSPVTSGISYEQYF
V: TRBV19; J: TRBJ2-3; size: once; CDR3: CASRTSGVAPDTQYF
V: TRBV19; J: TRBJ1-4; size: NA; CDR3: CASSIREKLFF
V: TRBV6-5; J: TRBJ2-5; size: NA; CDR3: CASSYHRRGIVETQYF
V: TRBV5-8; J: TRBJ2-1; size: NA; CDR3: CASSSGAGTLNNEQFF
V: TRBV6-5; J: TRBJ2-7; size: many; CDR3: CAIQQFDSLAYEQYF
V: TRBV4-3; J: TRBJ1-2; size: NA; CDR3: CASSRNRGPYGYTF
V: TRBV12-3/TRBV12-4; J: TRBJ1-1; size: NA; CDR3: CASSLRTSEAFF